The next 8 T cell receptor beta chains were all read from a single sample in a study of T cell responses to AZD1222 COVID-19 vaccine. Repertoires were generated with immunoSEQ multiplex PCR, while TCRdb's copy carries only in-frame clones and drops some. The table shows 150,000 to 200,000 clones, with nearly 95% occurring only once. The sequencing here drew on peripheral blood, taken on day 0 of AZD1222 vaccination. The source of these receptors is an adult in good health.

As to this clone: The junction and the germline gene differ at one end; a read error may be behind it. The chain is built from TRBV7-9 and TRBJ1-4; maybe TRBD1 (6 bases). The CDR3 has 15 residues. Germline loops: CDR1 SEHNR, CDR2 FQNEAQ (reference sequence). This CDR3 is CASSLAGQGPEKLFF. DNA for the CDR3: TGTGCCAGCAGTTTAGCAGGGCAGGGGCCTGAAAAACTGTTTTTT.

The chain uses TRBV9 and TRBJ2-5, with TRBD2 matching over 8 bases. The germline CDR1 and CDR2 sequences are SGDLS and YYNGEE. With 0 bases clipped from V and 5 bases from J, the junction kept 9 bases outside the gene matches. There are 16 residues in the CDR3. The CDR3 region has the DNA TGTGCCAGCAGCGTAGAAAGTGGCCTAGCGGGCGAGACCCAGTACTTC. Translated: CASSVESGLAGETQYF.

In its sample, this clone was seen once. The rearrangement links TRBV10-3 to TRBJ1-1, with D tentatively TRBD1 (5 bases). V shed 11 bases and J shed 8 bases, with 15 bases lying between them. Looked up from germline, CDR1 is ENHRY and CDR2 is SYGVKD. The CDR3 is 11 residues long. CDR3 bases: TGTGCCGCCCGGGGGAGCAGCGAAGCTTTCTTT. It codes for CAARGSSEAFF.

The chain recombines TRBV3-1 (or the pseudogene TRBV3-2) with TRBJ2-1, with TRBD2 matching over 11 bases. The CDR3 length is 17 residues. Per germline, CDR1 LGHDT and CDR2 YNNKEL (reference sequence). V was clipped by 1 base and J by 9 bases; unmatched bases: 11. DNA of the CDR3: TGTGCCAGCAGCCAAGGTGTAGGTAGCGGGGGGGCCCGTGAGCAGTTCTTC. Translation: CASSQGVGSGGAREQFF.

The chain couples TRBV3-1 (or the pseudogene TRBV3-2) to TRBJ1-6, with 11 bases fitting TRBD1. Germline CDR1 and CDR2: LGHDT and YNNKEL (reference sequence). The CDR3 totals 15 residues. The V gene end was trimmed by 3 bases and the J gene end by 9 bases; junction bases not matched to a gene: 4. Here the CDR3 reads CASSQGQGVGSPLHF. The CDR3 DNA sequence: TGTGCCAGCAGCCAGGGACAGGGGGTCGGTTCACCCCTCCACTTT.

The rearrangement joins TRBV20-1 to TRBJ2-7, with a tentative D call TRBD1 (6 bases). V was shortened by 3 bases and J by 0 bases, with 15 bases between the two germline ends. Looked up from germline, CDR1 is DFQATT and CDR2 is SNEGSKA (reference sequence). CDR3 length equals 15 residues. CDR3 residues: CSASSGASSSYEQYF. The CDR3 nucleotides are TGCAGTGCTAGTTCAGGGGCAAGTAGCTCCTACGAGCAGTACTTC.

The gene calls are TRBV19 and TRBJ1-2; possible D gene TRBD1, 5 bases. V gave up 3 bases and J gave up 1 base, with 6 bases separating them. This CDR3 is 13 amino acids long. Per the germline V gene, CDR1 is LNHDA and CDR2 is SQIVND (reference sequence). The CDR3 reads CASSIDSNYGYTF. Here the CDR3 DNA reads TGTGCCAGTAGTATCGACAGTAACTATGGCTACACCTTC.

The chain carries TRBV27 and TRBJ1-2; D remains ambiguous. In germline, CDR1 is MNHEY, CDR2 SMNVEV (reference sequence). Trimming removed 6 bases from V and 2 bases from J, with 10 bases in between. This CDR3 has 13 amino acids. CDR3 residues: CASSRAGNYGYTF. Written as DNA, the CDR3 is TGTGCCAGCAGCCGGGCAGGAAACTATGGCTACACCTTC.